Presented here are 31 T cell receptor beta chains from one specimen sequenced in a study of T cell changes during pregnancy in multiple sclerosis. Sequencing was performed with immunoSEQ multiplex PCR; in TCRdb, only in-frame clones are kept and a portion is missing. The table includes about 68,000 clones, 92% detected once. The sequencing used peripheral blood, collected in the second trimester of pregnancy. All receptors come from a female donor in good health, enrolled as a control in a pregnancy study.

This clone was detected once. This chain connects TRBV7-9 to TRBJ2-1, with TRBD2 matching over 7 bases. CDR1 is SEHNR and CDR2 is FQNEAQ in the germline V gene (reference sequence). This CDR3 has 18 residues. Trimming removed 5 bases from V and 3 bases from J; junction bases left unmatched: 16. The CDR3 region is CASSPRLAGTRFYNEQFF. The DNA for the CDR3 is TGTGCCAGCAGCCCTCGGTTAGCGGGTACCAGATTCTACAATGAGCAGTTCTTC.

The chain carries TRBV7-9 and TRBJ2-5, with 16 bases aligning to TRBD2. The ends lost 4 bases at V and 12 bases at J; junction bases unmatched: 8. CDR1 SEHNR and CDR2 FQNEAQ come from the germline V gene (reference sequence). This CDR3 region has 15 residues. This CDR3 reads CASSSPPGLAGGEYF. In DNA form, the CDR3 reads TGTGCCAGCAGCTCCCCCCCGGGACTAGCGGGAGGGGAGTACTTC.

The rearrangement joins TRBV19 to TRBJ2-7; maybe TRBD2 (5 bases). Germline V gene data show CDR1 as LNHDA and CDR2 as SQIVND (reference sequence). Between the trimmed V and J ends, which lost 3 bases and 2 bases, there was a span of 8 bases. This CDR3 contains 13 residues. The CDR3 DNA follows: TGTGCCAGTAGTATCGGACTTACCTACGAGCAGTACTTC. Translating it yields CASSIGLTYEQYF.

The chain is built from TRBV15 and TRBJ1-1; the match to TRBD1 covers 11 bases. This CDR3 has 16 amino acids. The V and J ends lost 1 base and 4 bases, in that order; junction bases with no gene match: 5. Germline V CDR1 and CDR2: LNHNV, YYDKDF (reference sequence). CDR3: CATSRVRGTGGTEAFF. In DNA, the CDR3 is TGTGCCACCAGCAGAGTCCGAGGGACAGGGGGCACTGAAGCTTTCTTT.

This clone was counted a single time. In nucleotides, the CDR3 is TGTGCCAGCAGCCATTCGACAACAACAGATACGCAGTATTTT. Translating it yields CASSHSTTTDTQYF. The chain carries TRBV28 and TRBJ2-3, with D unresolved. V gave up 6 bases and J gave up 3 bases, with 13 bases separating them. Per germline, CDR1 MDHEN and CDR2 SYDVKM. This CDR3 comprises 14 residues.

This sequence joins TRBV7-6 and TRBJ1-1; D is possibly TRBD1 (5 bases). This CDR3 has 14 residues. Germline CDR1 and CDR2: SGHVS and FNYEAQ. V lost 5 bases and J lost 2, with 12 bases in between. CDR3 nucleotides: TGTGCCAGCAGCCCAGACAGCCAAAACACTGAAGCTTTCTTT. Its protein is CASSPDSQNTEAFF.

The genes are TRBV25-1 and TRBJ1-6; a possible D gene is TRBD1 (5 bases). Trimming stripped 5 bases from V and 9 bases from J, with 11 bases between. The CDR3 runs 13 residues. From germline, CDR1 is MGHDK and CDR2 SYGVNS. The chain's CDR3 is CASSSAGGSPLHF. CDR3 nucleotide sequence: TGTGCCAGCAGTTCCGCCGGGGGTTCACCCCTCCACTTT.

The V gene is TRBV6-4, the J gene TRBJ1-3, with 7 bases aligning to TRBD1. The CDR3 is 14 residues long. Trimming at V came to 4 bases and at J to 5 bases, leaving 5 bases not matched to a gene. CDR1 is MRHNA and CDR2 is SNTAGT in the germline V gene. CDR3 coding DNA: TGTGCCAGCAGTGGGAAGACAGGGAGAAACACCATATATTTT. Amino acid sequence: CASSGKTGRNTIYF.

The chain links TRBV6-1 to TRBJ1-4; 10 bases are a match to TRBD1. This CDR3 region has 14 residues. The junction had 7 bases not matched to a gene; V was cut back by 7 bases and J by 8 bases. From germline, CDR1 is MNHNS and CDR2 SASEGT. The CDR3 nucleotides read TGTGCCAGCAATCTCCGGGACAGGGGCGAAAAACTGTTTTTT. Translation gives CASNLRDRGEKLFF.

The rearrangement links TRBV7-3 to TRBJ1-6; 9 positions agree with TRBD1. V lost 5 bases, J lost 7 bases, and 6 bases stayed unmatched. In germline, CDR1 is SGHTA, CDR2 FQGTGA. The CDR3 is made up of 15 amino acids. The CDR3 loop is CASSAGQGWNSPLHF. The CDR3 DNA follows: TGTGCCAGCAGCGCGGGACAGGGATGGAATTCACCCCTCCACTTT.

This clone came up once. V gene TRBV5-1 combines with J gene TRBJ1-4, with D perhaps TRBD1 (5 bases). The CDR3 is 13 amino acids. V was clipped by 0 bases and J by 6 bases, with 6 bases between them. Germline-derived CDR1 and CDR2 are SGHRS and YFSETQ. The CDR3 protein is CASSLGGDEKLFF. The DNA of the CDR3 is TGCGCCAGCAGCTTGGGGGGGGATGAAAAACTGTTTTTT.

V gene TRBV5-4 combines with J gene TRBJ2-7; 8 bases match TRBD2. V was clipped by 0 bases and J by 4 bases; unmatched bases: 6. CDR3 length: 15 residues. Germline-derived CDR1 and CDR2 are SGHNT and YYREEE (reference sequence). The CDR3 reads CASSLVSGRGYEQYF. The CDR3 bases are TGTGCCAGCAGCTTGGTATCCGGGAGGGGGTACGAGCAGTACTTC.

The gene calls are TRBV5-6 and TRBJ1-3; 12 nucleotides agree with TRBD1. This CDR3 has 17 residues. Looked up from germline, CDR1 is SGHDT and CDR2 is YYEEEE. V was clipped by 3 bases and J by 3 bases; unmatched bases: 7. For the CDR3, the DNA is TGTGCCAGCAGCTCCGGGACAGGGGGCGCGGTTGGAAACACCATATATTTT. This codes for CASSSGTGGAVGNTIYF.

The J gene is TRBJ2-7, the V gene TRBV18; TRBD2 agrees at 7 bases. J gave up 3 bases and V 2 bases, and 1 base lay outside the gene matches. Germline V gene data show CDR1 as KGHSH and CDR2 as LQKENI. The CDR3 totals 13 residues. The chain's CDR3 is CASSPSSGYEQYF. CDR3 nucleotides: TGTGCCAGCTCACCATCTAGCGGCTACGAGCAGTACTTC.

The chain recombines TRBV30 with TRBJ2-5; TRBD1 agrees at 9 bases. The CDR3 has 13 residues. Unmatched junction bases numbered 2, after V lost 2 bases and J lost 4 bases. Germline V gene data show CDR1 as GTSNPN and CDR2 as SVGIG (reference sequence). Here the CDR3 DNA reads TGTGCCTGGAGTACAGGGGGCGTAGAGACCCAGTACTTC. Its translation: CAWSTGGVETQYF.

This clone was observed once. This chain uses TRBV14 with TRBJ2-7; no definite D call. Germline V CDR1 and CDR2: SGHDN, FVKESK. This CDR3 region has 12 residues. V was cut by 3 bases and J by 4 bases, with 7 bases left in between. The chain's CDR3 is CASSHPGYEQYF. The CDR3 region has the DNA TGTGCCAGCAGCCATCCGGGTTACGAGCAGTACTTC.

CDR3 nucleotides: TGTGCCAGCAGTGGTCCCCCAGGTGGCTACACCTTC. Translation: CASSGPPGGYTF. The chain employs TRBV2 and TRBJ1-2, with D unclear. This CDR3 spans 12 amino acids. From germline, CDR1 is SNHLY and CDR2 FYNNEI. The V end was cut by 4 bases, the J end by 7 bases, with 10 bases between.

The CDR3 reads CASSYGRGVQPQHF. In DNA, the CDR3 is TGTGCCAGCAGTTACGGCAGGGGTGTTCAGCCCCAGCATTTT. The rearrangement uses TRBV6-5 and TRBJ1-5, with a tentative D call TRBD1 (6 bases). Germline loops: CDR1 MNHEY, CDR2 SVGAGI. This CDR3 region has 14 residues. Trimming cost V 2 bases and J 6 bases, with 11 bases left between them.

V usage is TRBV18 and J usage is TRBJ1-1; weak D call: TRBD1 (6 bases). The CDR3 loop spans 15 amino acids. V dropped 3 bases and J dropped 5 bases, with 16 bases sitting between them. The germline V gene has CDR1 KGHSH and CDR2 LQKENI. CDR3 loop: CASSPKEGVGTEAFF. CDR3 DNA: TGTGCCAGCTCACCTAAAGAGGGGGTAGGTACTGAAGCTTTCTTT.

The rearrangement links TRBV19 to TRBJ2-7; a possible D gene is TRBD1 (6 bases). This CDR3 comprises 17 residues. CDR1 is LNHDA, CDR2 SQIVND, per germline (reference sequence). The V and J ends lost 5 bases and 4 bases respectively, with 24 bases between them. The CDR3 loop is CASSVGAISSTGYEQYF. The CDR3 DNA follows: TGTGCCAGTAGTGTGGGAGCAATTTCTAGCACAGGGTACGAGCAGTACTTC.

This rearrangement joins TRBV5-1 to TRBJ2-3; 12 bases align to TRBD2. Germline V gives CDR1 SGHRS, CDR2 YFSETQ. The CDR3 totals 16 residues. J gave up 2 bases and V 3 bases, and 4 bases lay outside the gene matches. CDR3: CASSSGLAGPTDTQYF. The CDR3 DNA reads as TGCGCCAGCAGCTCTGGACTAGCGGGACCCACAGATACGCAGTATTTT.

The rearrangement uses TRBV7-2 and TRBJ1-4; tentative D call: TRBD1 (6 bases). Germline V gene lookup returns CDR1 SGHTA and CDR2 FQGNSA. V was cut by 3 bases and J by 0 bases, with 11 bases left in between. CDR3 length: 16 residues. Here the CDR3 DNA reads TGTGCCAGCAGCTTCGGACAGTATGCAACTAATGAAAAACTGTTTTTT. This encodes CASSFGQYATNEKLFF.

The CDR3 reads CASSLADELYEQYF. The CDR3 nucleotides are TGTGCCAGCAGCTTAGCAGACGAACTATACGAGCAGTACTTC. The rearrangement links TRBV7-9 to TRBJ2-7; no clear D. Trimming removed 0 bases at V and 4 bases at J, with 10 bases between. There are 14 residues in the CDR3. Germline assignment: CDR1 SEHNR and CDR2 FQNEAQ (reference sequence). Full variable domain (rest looked up from reference TRBV7-9 and TRBJ2-7): DTGVSQNPRHKITKRGQNVTFRCDPISEHNRLYWYRQTLGQGPEFLTYFQNEAQLEKSRLLSDRFSAERPKGSFSTLEIQRTEQGDSAMYLCASSLADELYEQYFGPGTRLTVT.

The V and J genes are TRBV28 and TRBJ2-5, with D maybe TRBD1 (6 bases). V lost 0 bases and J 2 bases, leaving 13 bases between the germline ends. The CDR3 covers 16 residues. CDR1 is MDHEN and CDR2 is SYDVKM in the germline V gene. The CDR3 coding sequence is TGTGCCAGCAGTTTATGGGGACGGACAGAACAAGAGACCCAGTACTTC. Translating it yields CASSLWGRTEQETQYF.

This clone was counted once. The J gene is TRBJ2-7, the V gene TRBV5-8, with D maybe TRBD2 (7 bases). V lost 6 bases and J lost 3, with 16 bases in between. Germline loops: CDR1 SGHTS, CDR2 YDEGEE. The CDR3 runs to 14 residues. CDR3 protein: CASTRRGLYYEQYF. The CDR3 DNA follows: TGTGCCAGCACCAGGCGGGGGCTTTACTACGAGCAGTACTTC.

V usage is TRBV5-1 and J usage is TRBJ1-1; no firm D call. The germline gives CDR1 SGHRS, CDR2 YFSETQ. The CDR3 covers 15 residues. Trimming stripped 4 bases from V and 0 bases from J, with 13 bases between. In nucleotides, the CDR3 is TGCGCCAGCAGCCCGGGGTCAAGCATGAACACTGAAGCTTTCTTT. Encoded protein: CASSPGSSMNTEAFF.

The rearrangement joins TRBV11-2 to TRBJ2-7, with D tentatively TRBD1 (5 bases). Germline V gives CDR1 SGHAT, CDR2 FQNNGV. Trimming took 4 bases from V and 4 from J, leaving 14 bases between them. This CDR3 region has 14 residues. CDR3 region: CASSSVGAEYEQYF. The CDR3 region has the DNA TGTGCCAGCAGCTCCGTAGGGGCGGAATACGAGCAGTACTTC. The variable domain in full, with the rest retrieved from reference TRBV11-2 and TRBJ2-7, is EAGVAQSPRYKIIEKRQSVAFWCNPISGHATLYWYQQILGQGPKLLIQFQNNGVVDDSQLPKDRFSAERLKGVDSTLKIQPAKLEDSAVYLCASSSVGAEYEQYFGPGTRLTVT.

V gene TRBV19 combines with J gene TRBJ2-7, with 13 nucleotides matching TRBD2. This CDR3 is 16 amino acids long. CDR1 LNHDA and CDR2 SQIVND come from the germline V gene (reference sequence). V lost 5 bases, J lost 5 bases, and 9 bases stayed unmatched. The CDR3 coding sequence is TGTGCCAGTAGTTCGACCCGGACTAGCGGGAGACACGAGCAGTACTTC. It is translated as CASSSTRTSGRHEQYF.

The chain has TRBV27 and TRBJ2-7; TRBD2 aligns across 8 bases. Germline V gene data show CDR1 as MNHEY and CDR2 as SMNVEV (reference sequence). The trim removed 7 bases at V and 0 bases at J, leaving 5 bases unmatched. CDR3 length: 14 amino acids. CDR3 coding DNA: TGTGCCAGCACCCTTAGCGGGGACTCCTACGAGCAGTACTTC. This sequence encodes CASTLSGDSYEQYF.

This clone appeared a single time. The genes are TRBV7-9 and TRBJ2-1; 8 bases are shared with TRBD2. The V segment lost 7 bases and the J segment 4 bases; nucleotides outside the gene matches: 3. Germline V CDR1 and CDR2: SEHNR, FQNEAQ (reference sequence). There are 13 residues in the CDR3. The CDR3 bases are TGTGCCAGCAAACTAGCGGAATACAATGAGCAGTTCTTC. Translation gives CASKLAEYNEQFF.

CDR3 coding DNA: TGTGCCAGCAGCGTGGGGACTAGCGGGAGGGTAGATACGCAGTATTTT. Encoded protein: CASSVGTSGRVDTQYF. V and J are TRBV9 and TRBJ2-3; TRBD2 matches 16 bases. Germline V CDR1 and CDR2: SGDLS, YYNGEE. This CDR3 is 16 amino acids long. J gave up 5 bases and V 2 bases, and 2 bases lay outside the gene matches.